The clone carrying this T cell receptor (beta chain) was seen just once. These data come from a study of cytomegalovirus exposure and HLA in healthy donors. The CDR3 is 13 amino acids. Germline V gene lookup returns CDR1 ENHRY and CDR2 SYGVKD. The V end lost 2 bases, the J end lost 6 bases, and 7 bases lay between the germline ends. Researchers ran the PCR with 60 Vbeta and 13 Jbeta primers. The assay was immunoSEQ multiplex PCR, and TCRdb's table has in-frame clones only and misses some. The data show around 200,000 clones, with about 80% seen just once and 0.55% to 0.7% held by the top ten. The TCR originated in a woman between 40 and 55 years old in good health and CMV-seronegative. The gene calls are TRBV10-3 and TRBJ2-2; possible D gene TRBD2, 5 bases. Sequencing input: PBMCs. The CDR3 bases are TGTGCCATCAGTGAGACGGGGTCCGGGGAGCTGTTTTTT. This codes for CAISETGSGELFF.